The sequence of this T cell receptor (beta chain) was determined in a study of cytomegalovirus exposure and HLA in healthy donors. Notes on the study in general: In a later analysis, TCR beta V- and J-gene trimming was associated with a missense DCLRE1C variant. In a later analysis, parvovirus B19, influenza, CMV and Epstein-Barr virus appeared linked to several top co-occurrence clusters. 150 to 200 TCR beta chains were listed as cytomegalovirus-associated.

Per germline, CDR1 GTSNPN and CDR2 SVGIG (reference sequence). With 5 bases clipped from V and 4 bases from J, the junction kept 5 bases outside the gene matches. This CDR3 is 13 amino acids long. The PCR ran on 60 Vbeta and 13 Jbeta primers. Assay: immunoSEQ multiplex PCR; the TCRdb copy retains only in-frame clones and omits some. The table has about 230,000 clones, around 80% seen once; the top ten hold roughly 0.58%. As concerns this clone: The antigen is undetermined.

The sequencing sample was made of PBMCs. The TCR was taken from a middle-aged woman in good health and CMV-seronegative. The J gene is TRBJ2-3, the V gene TRBV30; TRBD2 matches 8 bases. The CDR3 here is CAWDSGAADTQYF. The CDR3 DNA follows: TGTGCCTGGGATAGCGGGGCCGCAGATACGCAGTATTTT. Combining the CDR3 with reference TRBV30 and TRBJ2-3 gives the whole variable domain SQTIHQWPATLVQPVGSPLSLECTVEGTSNPNLYWYRQAAGRGLQLLFYSVGIGQISSEVPQNLSASRPQDRQFILSSKKLLLSDSGFYLCAWDSGAADTQYFGPGTRLTVL.